Listed below are T cell receptor beta chains from one sample, sequenced in a study of T cells expressing NK-cell markers. Reanalyzing the 5' RACE reads, TCRdb keeps one entry per CDR3 protein, without DNA. The sample holds approximately 150,000 distinct CDR3 sequences. Sample: blood T cells: a sorted CD56 or NKG2C T cell subset, CD4+ or CD8+ T cells, or bulk PBMC T cells (not recorded which). The receptors shown here come from a man younger than 30 in good health. Both conserved end residues are part of each CDR3.

J gene	V gene	CDR3 protein
TRBJ2-5	TRBV5-6	CASSPRRTQETQYF
TRBJ2-1	TRBV23-1	CASSQSYTGFKDRGEDEQFF
TRBJ2-3	TRBV15	CATRWAGSTDTQYF
TRBJ2-1	TRBV12-3/TRBV12-4	CASSSPTQLAESSYNEQFF
TRBJ2-1	TRBV3-1	CASSPASGRSVEQFF
TRBJ2-5	TRBV12-3/TRBV12-4	CASRPGLRQETQYF
TRBJ2-1	TRBV6-6	CASREDVGDEQFF
TRBJ2-5	TRBV2	CASVSDRGPETQYF
TRBJ2-2	TRBV12-3/TRBV12-4	CASSLLDPHLSEELFF
TRBJ1-1	TRBV5-1	CASSRAGTEAFF
TRBJ2-5	TRBV11-1	CASSWGEAGGSYQETQYF
TRBJ2-1	TRBV5-1	CASSEGQGMNEQFF
TRBJ1-1	TRBV12-3/TRBV12-4	CASSVTGGDTEAFF
TRBJ2-5	TRBV24-1	CATSDYRVSQETQYF
TRBJ1-4	TRBV5-5	CASSLGWADEKLFF
TRBJ1-1	TRBV29-1	CSVPGGTEAFF
TRBJ2-2	TRBV24-1	CATSDSNRVSTGELFF
TRBJ2-1	TRBV23-1	CASSQSISREVSGPYNEQFF
TRBJ1-1	TRBV7-2	CASTLGRSNTEAFF
TRBJ2-3	TRBV7-8	CASSLPLSTDTQYF
TRBJ2-3	TRBV5-5	CASSLEWIGMSTDTQYF
TRBJ2-3	TRBV20-1	CSARHLVLTDTQYF
TRBJ2-1	TRBV29-1	CSVEGQGWYEQFF
TRBJ2-1	TRBV6-1	CASRPGLAGGTIYNDEQFF
TRBJ1-1	TRBV7-6	CASSAIGVEAFF
TRBJ2-2	TRBV5-6	CASSTPDKYTGELFF
TRBJ2-3	TRBV6-5	CASSYARYLDRNSTDTQYF
TRBJ2-1	TRBV29-1	CSVSTGRDEQFF
TRBJ2-1	TRBV11-3	CASRIWSQDNNEQFF
TRBJ2-3	TRBV12-5	CASGLIGSTDTQYF
TRBJ2-5	TRBV11-1	CASSLSPGGIQETQYF
TRBJ2-1	TRBV3-1	CASEKQRTGGYNEQFF
TRBJ2-2	TRBV12-3/TRBV12-4	CASSFGTGASGELFF
TRBJ2-3	TRBV7-6	CASSLASGQGPDTQYF
TRBJ1-1	TRBV27	CASSTNRGMNTEAFF
TRBJ1-1	TRBV6-5	CASSYGQGDTEAFF
TRBJ2-3	TRBV11-2	CASSRHTMTSGSPTDTQYF
TRBJ2-7	TRBV18	CASSPQHGYEQYF
TRBJ2-3	TRBV4-3	CASSQGLQDKEKYF
TRBJ2-1	TRBV12-3/TRBV12-4	CATAQGGNEQFF
TRBJ2-5	TRBV20-1	CSAKGQGRLETQYF
TRBJ1-6	TRBV25-1	CASSLGGNSPLHF
TRBJ2-7	TRBV4-3	CASSQDPGQGPYEQYF
TRBJ2-7	TRBV29-1	CSVVRPDSTPYEQYF
TRBJ2-1	TRBV25-1	CASSDRGLAHEQFF
TRBJ2-7	TRBV24-1	CATGLGVYEQYF
TRBJ1-2	TRBV20-1	CSASSGGRNYGYTF
TRBJ2-3	TRBV7-2	CASSLARLAEWGTDTQYF
TRBJ2-5	TRBV12-3/TRBV12-4	CASGEFQETQYF
TRBJ2-2	TRBV7-3	CASSPKRGGSDTGELFF
TRBJ2-7	TRBV7-3	CASSSGQVGSEQYF
TRBJ2-3	TRBV9	CASSARLAGDTDTQYF
TRBJ2-2	TRBV6-5	CASAGGTGELFF
TRBJ2-1	TRBV7-6	CASSFLAGTSGYNEQFF
TRBJ2-5	TRBV18	CASSPPWTQRETQYF
TRBJ2-1	TRBV7-8	CASSFPGLAVDNEQFF
TRBJ2-2	TRBV7-9	CASREREPNTGELFF
TRBJ2-1	TRBV5-1	CASSPTGGASYNEQFF
TRBJ2-1	TRBV27	CASSPGTGSYNEQFF